One sample yielded the 2 T cell receptor beta chains listed below, sequenced in a study of shared clonotypes between healthy human individuals. The repertoire was sequenced with immunoSEQ multiplex PCR; TCRdb's copy has only in-frame clones and lacks some. The sample contains hundreds of thousands of clones, nearly 98% of which appear only once. In the naive CD8 group, cells lacked CD45RO and were positively selected for CCR7, so terminally differentiated effector memory CD45RA+ cells were left out. What was sequenced was naive CD8+ T cells sorted from blood. Every receptor here comes from a man younger than 45 in good health.

The genes are TRBV21-1 and TRBJ1-1. TRBV21-1 is termed a pseudogene. CDR3 length: 17 amino acids. The CDR3 nucleotides read TGTGCCAGCAGCAAAGTAATCGCATTTTGGGGGAACACTGAAGCTTTCTTT. Translated, it gives CASSKVIAFWGNTEAFF.

The table lists this clone with a count of one. V usage is TRBV28 and J usage is TRBJ2-5; 11 bases map to TRBD1. Germline V gene lookup returns CDR1 MDHEN and CDR2 SYDVKM. This CDR3 comprises 14 residues. V trimming: 10 bases; J trimming: 3 bases; junction bases outside the gene matches: 7. The CDR3 is CATERTGGKETQYF. Written as DNA, the CDR3 is TGTGCCACGGAGAGGACAGGGGGCAAAGAGACCCAGTACTTC.